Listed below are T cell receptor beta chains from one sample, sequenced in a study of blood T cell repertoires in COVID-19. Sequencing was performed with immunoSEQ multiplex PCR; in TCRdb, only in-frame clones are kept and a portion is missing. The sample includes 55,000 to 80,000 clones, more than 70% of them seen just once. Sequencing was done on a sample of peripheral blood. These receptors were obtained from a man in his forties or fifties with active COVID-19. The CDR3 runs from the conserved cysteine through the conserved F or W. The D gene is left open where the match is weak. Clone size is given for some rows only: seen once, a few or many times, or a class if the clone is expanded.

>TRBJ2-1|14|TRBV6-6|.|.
TGTGCCAGCAGCCGGGACTTTATTTACAATGAGCAGTTCTTC
CASSRDFIYNEQFF
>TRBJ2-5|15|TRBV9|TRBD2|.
TGTGCCAGCAGCGTAGGGCCCGGGGGGGGAGAGACCCAGTACTTC
CASSVGPGGGETQYF
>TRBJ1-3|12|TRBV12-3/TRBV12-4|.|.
TGTGCCAGCAGTTTACTTGGAAACACCATATATTTT
CASSLLGNTIYF
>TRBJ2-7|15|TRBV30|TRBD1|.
TGTGCCTGGAGTGTTCCGGACAGGGGGGTACTGGGGCAGTACTTC
CAWSVPDRGVLGQYF
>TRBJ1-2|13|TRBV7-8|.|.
TGTGCCAGCAGCGAAGCTTTCAGGGCGGTATACACCTTC
CASSEAFRAVYTF
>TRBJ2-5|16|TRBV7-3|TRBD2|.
TGTGCCAGCAGCCTGACGGCTAGCGGGAGGGGGGAGACCCAGTACTTC
CASSLTASGRGETQYF
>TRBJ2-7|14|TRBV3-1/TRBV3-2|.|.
TGTGCCAGCAGCCCACTAGGGACAAACTACGAGCAGTACTTC
CASSPLGTNYEQYF
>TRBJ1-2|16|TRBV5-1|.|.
TGCGCCAGCAGCTTGGCCGCGGGGGGACTGAACTATGGCTACACCTTC
CASSLAAGGLNYGYTF
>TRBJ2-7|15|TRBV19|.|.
TGTGCCACCCAAAAAGACTCGGGGTGGAGTTACGAGCAGTACTTC
CATQKDSGWSYEQYF
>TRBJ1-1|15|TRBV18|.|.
TGTGCCAGCTCACCACCGTCAGGGGAGAACACTGAAGCTTTCTTT
CASSPPSGENTEAFF
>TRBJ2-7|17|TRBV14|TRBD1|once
TGTGCCAGCAGCCAAGATAGCCGGGACAGGGGGCTATACGAGCAGTACTTC
CASSQDSRDRGLYEQYF
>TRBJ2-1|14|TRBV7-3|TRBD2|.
TGTGCCAGCATGAGACTAGCGACGAGCGGTGAGCAGTTCTTC
CASMRLATSGEQFF
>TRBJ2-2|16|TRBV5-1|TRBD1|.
TGCGCCAGCAGCCTCGGGACAGGGGGAAGGGTCGGGGAGCTGTTTTTT
CASSLGTGGRVGELFF
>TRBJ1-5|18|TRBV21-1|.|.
TGTGCCAGCAGCAAGAATTTCTTAGGAGGGGTCGGCGATCAGCCCCAGCATTTT
CASSKNFLGGVGDQPQHF
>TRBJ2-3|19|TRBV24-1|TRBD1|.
TGTGCCACCAGTGATTTGATAACTCACAGTCCGACAGGGTCAGATACGCAGTATTTT
CATSDLITHSPTGSDTQYF
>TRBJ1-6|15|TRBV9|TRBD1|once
TGTGCCAGCAGCGTAGGAGGGGGCGATAATTCACCCCTCCACTTT
CASSVGGGDNSPLHF
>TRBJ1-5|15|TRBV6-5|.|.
TGTGCCAGCCAAGCAGGGCCCCGGGGCAATCAGCCCCAGCATTTT
CASQAGPRGNQPQHF
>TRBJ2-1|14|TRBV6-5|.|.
TGTGCCAGCAGGCTTCCGAGCTCCTACAATGAGCAGTTCTTC
CASRLPSSYNEQFF
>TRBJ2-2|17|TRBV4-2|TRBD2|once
TGTGCCAGCAGCCAAGATGTCACTAGCGGGGGTAACGGGGAGCTGTTTTTT
CASSQDVTSGGNGELFF
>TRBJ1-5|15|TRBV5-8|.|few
TGTGCCAGCAGCTTGGGGACAACTAGCAATCAGCCCCAGCATTTT
CASSLGTTSNQPQHF
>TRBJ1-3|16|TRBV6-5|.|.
TGTGCCAGCAGTTACGGTTCCGGGGGCTCTGGAAACACCATATATTTT
CASSYGSGGSGNTIYF
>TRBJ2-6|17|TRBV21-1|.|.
TGTGCCAGCAGCCCAGGGCGGGAGGCTCCTGGGGCCAACGTCCTGACTTTC
CASSPGREAPGANVLTF
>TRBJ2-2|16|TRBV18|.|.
TGTGCCAGCTCACCATGGGACATTTCGAACACCGGGGAGCTGTTTTTT
CASSPWDISNTGELFF
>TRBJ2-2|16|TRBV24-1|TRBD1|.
TGTGCCACCAGTGACCACTACAGGGGATACACCGGGGAGCTGTTTTTT
CATSDHYRGYTGELFF
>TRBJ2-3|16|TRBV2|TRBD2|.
TGTGCCAGCAGTAGGGCTAGCGGGCAAAGCACAGATACGCAGTATTTT
CASSRASGQSTDTQYF
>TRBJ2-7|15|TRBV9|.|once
TGTGCCAGCAGCGTAGGGGGGCGGGAGACCTACGAGCAGTACTTC
CASSVGGRETYEQYF
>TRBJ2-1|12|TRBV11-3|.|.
TGTGCCAGCAGCTCAGGGTGGAAGGAGCAGTTCTTC
CASSSGWKEQFF
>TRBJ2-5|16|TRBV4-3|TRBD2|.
TGCGCCAGCAGCCAAGGACTAGCGGGAGAGGGAGAGACCCAGTACTTC
CASSQGLAGEGETQYF
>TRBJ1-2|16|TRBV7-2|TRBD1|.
TGTGCCAGCAGCTTAGGGGGAGTAGACAGGGTTGGTGGCTACACCTTC
CASSLGGVDRVGGYTF
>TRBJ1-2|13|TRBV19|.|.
TGTGCCAGTAGCTCGACAGCGTACTATGGCTACACCTTC
CASSSTAYYGYTF
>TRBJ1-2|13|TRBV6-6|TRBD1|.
TGTGCCAGCAATCCTCGGACAGGGGGGGGCTACACCTTC
CASNPRTGGGYTF
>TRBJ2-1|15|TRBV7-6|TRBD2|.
TGTGCCAGCAGCCCAGGACTAGCGGCTAACAATGAGCAGTTCTTC
CASSPGLAANNEQFF
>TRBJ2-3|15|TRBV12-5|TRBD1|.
TGTGCTAGTGGCCGAGGGGACAGGGGCGCAGATACGCAGTATTTT
CASGRGDRGADTQYF
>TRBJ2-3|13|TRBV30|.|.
TGTGCCTGGAGTGGGGGGCACAGGGATACGCAGTATTTT
CAWSGGHRDTQYF
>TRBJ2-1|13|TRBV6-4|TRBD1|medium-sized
TGTGCCAGCAGTGGGGGACAGGCCGCTGAGCAGTTCTTC
CASSGGQAAEQFF
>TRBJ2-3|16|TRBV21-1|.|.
TGTGCCAGCAGCAAGACACTAGCGGGACGAACAGATACGCAGTATTTT
CASSKTLAGRTDTQYF
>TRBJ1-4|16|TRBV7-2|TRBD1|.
TGTGCCAGCAGCCCCCGGAACCAGGGGGCATATAGAAAACTGTTTTTT
CASSPRNQGAYRKLFF
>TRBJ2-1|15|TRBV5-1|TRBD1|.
TGCGCCAGCAGGCCCGGGACAGGGGGCAGGGATGAGCAGTTCTTC
CASRPGTGGRDEQFF
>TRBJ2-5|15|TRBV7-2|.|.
TGTGCCAGCAGCACATGGGCTGGGGGCGCAGAGACCCAGTACTTC
CASSTWAGGAETQYF
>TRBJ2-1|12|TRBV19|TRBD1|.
TGTGCCAGTAGTATGGGACAGGGTCTCGGGTTCTTC
CASSMGQGLGFF
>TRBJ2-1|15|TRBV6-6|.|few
TGTGCCAGCACGATATCAAGGAGCTCCTACAATGAGCAGTTCTTC
CASTISRSSYNEQFF
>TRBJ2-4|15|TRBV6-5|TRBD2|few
TGTGCCAGCACCTATAGCGGGGGGGCTGGAAACATTCAGTACTTC
CASTYSGGAGNIQYF